These 23 T cell receptor beta chains originate from one sample sequenced in a study of CD8+ T cells in alopecia areata. Sequencing relied on a cDNA template that was reverse transcribed from extracted RNA. Profiled with immunoSEQ multiplex PCR; TCRdb holds only in-frame clones, not every one. This table has 200,000 to 250,000 clones, 64% appearing once. Treatment indicated: oral pan-JAK inhibitor, 5-10 mg twice daily. The sequencing used CD4+ T cells sorted from blood, collected at week 4, from a patient treated with tofacitinib. The source is a human donor with alopecia areata.

A note on this clone: One end of the junction does not line up with germline, which may come from a read error. Other nucleotide sequences in the sample specify the same CDR3. This chain connects TRBV28 to TRBJ2-2; 9 bases agree with TRBD2. The CDR3 is 15 amino acids. Germline values: CDR1 MDHEN, CDR2 SYDVKM. The CDR3 DNA is TGTGCCAGCAGGGTAGCGGGGGCGAACACTGGGGAGCTGTTTTTT. Its translation: CASRVAGANTGELFF.

This clone has just a few counts. This chain uses TRBV18 with TRBJ1-5, with D possibly matching TRBD1 (6 bases). The CDR3 is made up of 14 amino acids. Trimming cost V 3 bases and J 3 bases, with 9 bases left between them. CDR1 KGHSH and CDR2 LQKENI come from the germline V gene. CDR3 in amino acids: CASSPRDTNQPQHF. The CDR3 bases are TGTGCCAGCTCACCGAGGGACACCAATCAGCCCCAGCATTTT.

V and J are TRBV30 and TRBJ2-5, with 8 bases fitting TRBD1. Germline trimming cut 2 bases from V and 2 bases from J; bases unmatched to any gene: 4. CDR3 length: 14 amino acids. Germline CDR1 and CDR2: GTSNPN and SVGIG (reference sequence). The CDR3 nucleotides read TGTGCCTGGAGTTTGACAGGGGCACAAGAGACCCAGTACTTC. It specifies CAWSLTGAQETQYF.

This clone was detected only a few times. The V gene is TRBV5-6, the J gene TRBJ2-2, with 9 bases lining up with TRBD2. Germline CDR1 is SGHDT and CDR2 is YYEEEE. Trimming took 0 bases from V and 4 from J; bases not matched to a gene: 10. The CDR3 is 18 amino acids. CDR3 residues: CASSLAPLRRGGTGELFF. DNA for the CDR3: TGTGCCAGCAGCTTGGCCCCCCTTCGGCGGGGGGGCACCGGGGAGCTGTTTTTT.

This chain joins TRBV30 and TRBJ1-5; 7 positions match TRBD1. V shed 2 bases and J 6 bases; nucleotides not matched to a gene: 4. CDR3 size: 13 residues. Germline V gives CDR1 GTSNPN, CDR2 SVGIG (reference sequence). The CDR3 reads CAWSRQGGQPQHF. CDR3 nucleotide sequence: TGTGCCTGGAGTAGACAGGGAGGTCAGCCCCAGCATTTT.

The DNA of the CDR3 is TGTGCCAGCAGCGCCACGACTAGCTCCGGAGATACGCAGTATTTT. Translating it yields CASSATTSSGDTQYF. The rearrangement uses TRBV7-3 and TRBJ2-3; 7 nucleotides match TRBD2. This CDR3 is built from 15 residues. Losses at the gene ends were 5 bases for V and 5 bases for J; bases not matched to a gene: 10. Per the germline V gene, CDR1 is SGHTA and CDR2 is FQGTGA.

Only a few counts were recorded for this clone. The genes are TRBV5-6 and TRBJ1-2, with TRBD1 matching 8 bases. The trim removed 1 base at V and 2 bases at J, leaving 16 bases unmatched. The CDR3 sequence is 19 residues long. From germline, CDR1 is SGHDT and CDR2 YYEEEE. CDR3 sequence (DNA): TGTGCCAGCAGCTTGTCGGTGCGTCGCAGGGGGCGTCGGAACTATGGCTACACCTTC. Translation: CASSLSVRRRGRRNYGYTF.

The V gene is TRBV29-1, the J gene TRBJ2-2; D ambiguous. The CDR3 covers 11 residues. In germline, CDR1 is SQVTM, CDR2 ANQGSEA. V was cut by 8 bases and J by 3 bases, with 7 bases left in between. The CDR3 DNA reads as TGCAGCACCTGGTACACCGGGGAGCTGTTTTTT. It encodes CSTWYTGELFF.

The V gene is TRBV11-2, the J gene TRBJ2-5, with TRBD1 matching 7 bases. There are 14 residues in the CDR3. The ends lost 6 bases at V and 5 bases at J; junction bases unmatched: 9. Germline V gives CDR1 SGHAT, CDR2 FQNNGV. CDR3 sequence (DNA): TGTGCCAGCAGTTTGGGACAGCTCCCGGAGACCCAGTACTTC. Its translation is CASSLGQLPETQYF.

This sequence joins TRBV9 and TRBJ1-3; no firm D call. The germline V gene encodes CDR1 SGDLS and CDR2 YYNGEE. V lost 0 bases and J lost 0, with 7 bases in between. The CDR3 totals 15 residues. The CDR3 loop is CASSVAHSSGNTIYF. CDR3 coding DNA: TGTGCCAGCAGCGTAGCTCACAGCTCTGGAAACACCATATATTTT.

This clone was seen just once. Mismatch with germline at one junction end may stem from a read error. The rearrangement links TRBV6-1 to TRBJ2-1, with a possible D match to TRBD2 (5 bases). This CDR3 has 15 amino acids. Germline V CDR1 and CDR2: MNHNS, SASEGT. The CDR3 spells CAISDTSGDKEEQFF. In DNA form, the CDR3 reads TGTGCCATCAGTGACACCTCCGGGGATAAGGAGGAGCAGTTCTTC.

The rearrangement links TRBV11-2 to TRBJ2-3, with TRBD2 matching 8 bases. With 0 bases clipped from V and 2 bases from J, the junction kept 4 bases outside the gene matches. CDR3 length: 16 amino acids. Germline CDR1 is SGHAT and CDR2 is FQNNGV. The CDR3 DNA follows: TGTGCCAGCAGCTTAGAAGCGGGGGCGATCACAGATACGCAGTATTTT. Amino acid sequence: CASSLEAGAITDTQYF.

This clone showed up just once. The chain joins TRBV6-1 to TRBJ2-7, with D perhaps TRBD2 (5 bases). CDR3 length: 15 residues. Trimming removed 3 bases at V and 3 bases at J, with 15 bases between. Looked up from germline, CDR1 is MNHNS and CDR2 is SASEGT. CDR3 nucleotide sequence: TGTGCCAGCAGTGATCAAACCGGGGTAAACTACGAGCAGTACTTC. It translates to CASSDQTGVNYEQYF.

This clone was detected once. The CDR3 sequence: CASSRTSGGLNIQYF. DNA for the CDR3: TGTGCCAGCAGCCGGACTAGCGGGGGGTTGAACATTCAGTACTTC. This rearrangement joins TRBV7-2 to TRBJ2-4, with 14 nucleotides matching TRBD2. Germline CDR1 and CDR2: SGHTA and FQGNSA. The CDR3 loop spans 15 amino acids. V lost 5 bases to trimming and J lost 7 bases; unmatched junction nucleotides: 4.

CDR3 nucleotides: TGTGCCAGCAGTTACAGCGAGTCAGGCAAGCAGTTCTTC. It translates to CASSYSESGKQFF. The V gene is TRBV6-6, the J gene TRBJ2-1; D not certain. V shed 2 bases and J shed 11 bases, with 13 bases lying between them. The V gene's germline CDR1 is MNHNY and CDR2 SVGAGI (reference sequence). The CDR3 has 13 residues.

The chain joins TRBV29-1 to TRBJ2-1; D may be TRBD2 (6 bases). The V and J ends lost 3 bases and 4 bases respectively, with 7 bases between them. The germline V gene encodes CDR1 SQVTM and CDR2 ANQGSEA. This CDR3 is built from 12 residues. In DNA, the CDR3 is TGCAGCGTTGAGCGGGGTTACAATGAGCAGTTCTTC. The encoded protein is CSVERGYNEQFF.

The chain recombines TRBV7-9 with TRBJ1-1, with D uncertain. The CDR3 extends over 14 amino acids. V was clipped by 2 bases and J by 1 base, with 8 bases between them. Germline V gene data show CDR1 as SEHNR and CDR2 as FQNEAQ (reference sequence). CDR3 nucleotide sequence: TGTGCCAGCAGCTTATCACAGCCGAACACTGAAGCTTTCTTT. Protein sequence: CASSLSQPNTEAFF.

This clone came up once. V usage is TRBV5-6 and J usage is TRBJ1-2; D is unclear. Between the trimmed V and J ends, which lost 0 bases and 2 bases, there was a span of 11 bases. The CDR3 has 15 residues. Germline assignment: CDR1 SGHDT and CDR2 YYEEEE. The CDR3 DNA sequence: TGTGCCAGCAGCTTGGTAGCGGGCAACAACTATGGCTACACCTTC. Residues: CASSLVAGNNYGYTF.

The J gene is TRBJ2-3, the V gene TRBV9, with unresolved D. The CDR3 contains 15 residues. Trimming removed 6 bases at V and 2 bases at J, with 16 bases between. CDR1 is SGDLS, CDR2 YYNGEE, per germline. CDR3 protein: CASTKDVSLTDTQYF. Written as DNA, the CDR3 is TGTGCCAGCACCAAAGACGTCTCCCTCACAGATACGCAGTATTTT.

This clone has more than one count but fewer than ten. This chain joins TRBV2 and TRBJ2-7; TRBD2 aligns across 7 bases. The germline V gene has CDR1 SNHLY and CDR2 FYNNEI. J was trimmed by 0 bases and V by 4 bases; bases with no gene match: 0. The CDR3 spans 13 residues. As DNA, the CDR3 is TGTGCCAGCAGTGGGGACTACTCCTACGAGCAGTACTTC. Its translation is CASSGDYSYEQYF.

This clone was seen a handful of times. Other DNA sequences in this sample translate to the same CDR3. The chain links TRBV7-9 to TRBJ2-5; D is uncertain. The CDR3 loop spans 13 amino acids. Trimming removed 5 bases at V and 1 base at J, with 8 bases between. In germline, CDR1 is SEHNR, CDR2 FQNEAQ (reference sequence). CDR3 nucleotide sequence: TGTGCCAGCAGCCCCCGTCCCCAAGAGACCCAGTACTTC. Protein sequence: CASSPRPQETQYF.

The CDR3 region is CASSYVGQGNYGYTF. For the CDR3, the DNA is TGTGCCAGCAGTTATGTGGGACAGGGGAACTATGGCTACACCTTC. The J gene is TRBJ1-2, the V gene TRBV6-5, with TRBD1 matching 10 bases. Germline V gene lookup returns CDR1 MNHEY and CDR2 SVGAGI. There are 15 residues in the CDR3. Trimming removed 3 bases from V and 2 bases from J; junction bases left unmatched: 3.

V is TRBV29-1 and J is TRBJ2-7, with 8 bases that match TRBD2. Germline CDR1 reads SQVTM; CDR2 reads ANQGSEA. J was trimmed by 5 bases and V by 5 bases; bases with no gene match: 8. There are 13 residues in the CDR3. CDR3 coding DNA: TGCAGCGTTCGGAGGACTAGCTTAAACGAGCAGTACTTC. It yields the protein CSVRRTSLNEQYF.